This is a list of T cell receptor beta chains from one sample in a study of CD8 T cells in Susac syndrome. Each CDR3 protein is one row after TCRdb ran MiXCR on the immunoSEQ multiplex PCR reads. The table records 200,000 or so distinct CDR3 sequences, about 94% of them present only once. The specimen sequenced was CD4+ T cells from PBMCs. Receptor source: a human donor with Susac syndrome. Each CDR3 is given with its conserved first and last residue. Each record gives: CDR3 DNA, CDR3 protein, J gene, D gene, V gene. The D gene is left open where the match is weak.

DNA: TGTGCCAGCAGTTACTCGATAAGGGGGGTTGCACCAGATACGCAGTATTTT; CDR3: CASSYSIRGVAPDTQYF; J: TRBJ2-3; D: NA; V: TRBV6-5
DNA: TGCGCCAGCAGCGGGTTAAGAAGGACAGGGGGGAGCGAGCAGTACTTC; CDR3: CASSGLRRTGGSEQYF; J: TRBJ2-7; D: TRBD1; V: TRBV4-1
DNA: TGTGCCAGTAGTGTACAGGGAGGGTTCCAAGAGACCCAGTACTTC; CDR3: CASSVQGGFQETQYF; J: TRBJ2-5; D: NA; V: TRBV19
DNA: TGTGCCAGCAGCCCAGGGATTAATTCACCCCTCCACTTT; CDR3: CASSPGINSPLHF; J: TRBJ1-6; D: NA; V: TRBV7-2
DNA: TGTGCTAGTGTAGGGGTGACTGAGCAGTTCTTC; CDR3: CASVGVTEQFF; J: TRBJ2-1; D: NA; V: TRBV12-5
DNA: TGTGCCAGCACCGCGAAATCGGGGGGCGTAAGCACCGGGGAGCTGTTTTTT; CDR3: CASTAKSGGVSTGELFF; J: TRBJ2-2; D: NA; V: TRBV9
DNA: TGTGCCAGCAGTGAACTACTAGCGGGCTTCCAAGAGACCCAGTACTTC; CDR3: CASSELLAGFQETQYF; J: TRBJ2-5; D: TRBD2; V: TRBV2
DNA: TGTGCCAGCAGACAATCTGGGGCCAACGTCCTGACTTTC; CDR3: CASRQSGANVLTF; J: TRBJ2-6; D: NA; V: TRBV7-3
DNA: TGTGCCAGCTCACCAAAACGGGAAGGGAATGAGCAGTTCTTC; CDR3: CASSPKREGNEQFF; J: TRBJ2-1; D: NA; V: TRBV18
DNA: TGCAGTGCTAGAGCCCAAGCCGTTCGTCCCGGGGGGTCCAAAAACATTCAGTACTTC; CDR3: CSARAQAVRPGGSKNIQYF; J: TRBJ2-4; D: TRBD2; V: TRBV20-1
DNA: TGCAGTGCTATGCCAGGGGCCCTAAATGAAAAACTGTTTTTT; CDR3: CSAMPGALNEKLFF; J: TRBJ1-4; D: NA; V: TRBV20-1